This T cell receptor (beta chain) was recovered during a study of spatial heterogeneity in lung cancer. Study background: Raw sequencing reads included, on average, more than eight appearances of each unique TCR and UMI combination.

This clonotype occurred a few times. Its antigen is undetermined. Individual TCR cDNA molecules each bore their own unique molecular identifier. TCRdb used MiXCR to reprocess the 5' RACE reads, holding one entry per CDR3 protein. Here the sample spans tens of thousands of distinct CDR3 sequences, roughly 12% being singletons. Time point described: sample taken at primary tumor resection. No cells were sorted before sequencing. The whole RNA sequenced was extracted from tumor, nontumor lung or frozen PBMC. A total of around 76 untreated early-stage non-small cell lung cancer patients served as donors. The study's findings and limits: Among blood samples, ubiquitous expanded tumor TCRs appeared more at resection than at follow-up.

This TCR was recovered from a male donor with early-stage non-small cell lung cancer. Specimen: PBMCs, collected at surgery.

CDR3 DNA: TGCGCCAGCAGCTTGTGGGGACAGAAAACAGATACGCAGTATTTT. Protein product: CASSLWGQKTDTQYF. The J gene is TRBJ2-3, the V gene TRBV5-1, with 7 bases that match TRBD1. CDR3 size: 15 residues. J lost 3 bases, V lost 1 base, and 5 bases had no gene match. In germline, CDR1 is SGHRS, CDR2 YFSETQ.